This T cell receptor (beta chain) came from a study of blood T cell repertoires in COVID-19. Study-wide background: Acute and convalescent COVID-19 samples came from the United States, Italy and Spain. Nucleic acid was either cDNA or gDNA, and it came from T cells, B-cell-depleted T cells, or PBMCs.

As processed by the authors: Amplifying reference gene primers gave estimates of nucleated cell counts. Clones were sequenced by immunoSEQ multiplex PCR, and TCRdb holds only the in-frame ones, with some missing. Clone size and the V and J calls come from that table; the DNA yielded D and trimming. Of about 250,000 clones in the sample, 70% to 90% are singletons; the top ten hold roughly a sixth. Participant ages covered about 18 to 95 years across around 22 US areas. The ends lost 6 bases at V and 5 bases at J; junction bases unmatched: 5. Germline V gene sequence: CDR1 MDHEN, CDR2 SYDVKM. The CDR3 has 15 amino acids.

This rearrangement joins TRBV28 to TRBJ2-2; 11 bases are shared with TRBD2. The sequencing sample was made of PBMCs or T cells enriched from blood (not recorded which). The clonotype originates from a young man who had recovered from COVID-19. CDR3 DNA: TGTGCCAGCAGCAGGGGACTAGCGGATACCGGGGAGCTGTTTTTT. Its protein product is CASSRGLADTGELFF.